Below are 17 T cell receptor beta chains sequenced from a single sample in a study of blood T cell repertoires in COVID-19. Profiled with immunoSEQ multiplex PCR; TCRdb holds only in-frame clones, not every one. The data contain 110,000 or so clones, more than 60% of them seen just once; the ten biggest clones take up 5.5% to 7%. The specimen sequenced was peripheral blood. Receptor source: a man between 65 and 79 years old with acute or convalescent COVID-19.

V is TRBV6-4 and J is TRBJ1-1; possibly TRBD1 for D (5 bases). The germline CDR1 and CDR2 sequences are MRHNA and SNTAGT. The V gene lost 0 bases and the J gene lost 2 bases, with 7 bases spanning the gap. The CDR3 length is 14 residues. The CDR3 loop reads CASSDSDRNTEAFF. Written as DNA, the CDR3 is TGTGCCAGCAGTGACTCAGACAGAAACACTGAAGCTTTCTTT.

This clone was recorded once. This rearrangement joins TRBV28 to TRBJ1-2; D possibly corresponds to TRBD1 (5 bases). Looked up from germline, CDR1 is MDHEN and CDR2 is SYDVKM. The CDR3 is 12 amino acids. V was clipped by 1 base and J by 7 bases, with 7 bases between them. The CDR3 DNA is TGTGCCAGCAGTTTATTAGGGGCTGGCTACACCTTC. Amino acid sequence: CASSLLGAGYTF.

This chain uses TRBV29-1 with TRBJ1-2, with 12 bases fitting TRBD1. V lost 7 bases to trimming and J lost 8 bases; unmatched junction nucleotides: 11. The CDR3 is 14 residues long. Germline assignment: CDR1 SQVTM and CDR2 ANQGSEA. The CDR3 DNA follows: TGCAGCGCCCGGGGTTGGGACAGGGGGCGAGGCTACACCTTC. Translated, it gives CSARGWDRGRGYTF.

In DNA form, the CDR3 reads TGTGCCAGCAGCGTTGGAGGGGATTTTAACGAGCAGTACTTC. This sequence encodes CASSVGGDFNEQYF. The chain couples TRBV9 to TRBJ2-7; TRBD2 might be the D (6 bases). Germline loops: CDR1 SGDLS, CDR2 YYNGEE. The CDR3 extends over 14 amino acids. With 2 bases removed from V and 5 bases from J, the gap between germline ends came to 14 bases.

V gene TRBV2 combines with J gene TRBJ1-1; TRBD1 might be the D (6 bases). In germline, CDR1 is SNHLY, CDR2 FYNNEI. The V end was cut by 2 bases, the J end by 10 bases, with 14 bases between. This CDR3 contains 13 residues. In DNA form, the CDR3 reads TGTGCCAGCAGTGAAACCAGGGGTGTTGGAGCTTTCTTT. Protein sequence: CASSETRGVGAFF.

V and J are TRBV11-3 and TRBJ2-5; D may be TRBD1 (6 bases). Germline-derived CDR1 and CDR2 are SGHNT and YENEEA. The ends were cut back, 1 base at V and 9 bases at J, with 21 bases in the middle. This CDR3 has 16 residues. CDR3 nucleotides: TGTGCCAGCAGCTTAGGGGGTGCAGGGGTCGCAAACCCCCAGTACTTC. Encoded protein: CASSLGGAGVANPQYF.

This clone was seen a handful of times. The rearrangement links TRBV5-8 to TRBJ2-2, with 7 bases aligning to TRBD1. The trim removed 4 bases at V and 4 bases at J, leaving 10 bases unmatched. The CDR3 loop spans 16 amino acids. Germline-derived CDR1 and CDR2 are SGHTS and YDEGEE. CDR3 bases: TGTGCCAGCAGCCTGGAGCGACAGGGCCCCACCGGGGAGCTGTTTTTT. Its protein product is CASSLERQGPTGELFF.

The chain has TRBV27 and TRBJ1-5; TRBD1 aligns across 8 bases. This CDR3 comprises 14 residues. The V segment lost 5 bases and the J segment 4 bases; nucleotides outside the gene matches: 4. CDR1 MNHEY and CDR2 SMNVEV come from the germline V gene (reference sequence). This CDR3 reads CASSRTGGNQPQHF. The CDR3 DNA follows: TGTGCCAGCAGTAGAACAGGGGGAAATCAGCCCCAGCATTTT.

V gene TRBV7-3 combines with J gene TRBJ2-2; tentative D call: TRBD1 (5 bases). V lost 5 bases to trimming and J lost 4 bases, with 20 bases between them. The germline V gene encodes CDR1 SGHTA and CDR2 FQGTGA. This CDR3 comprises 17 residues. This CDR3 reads CASSPHRTRRSTGELFF. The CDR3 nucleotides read TGTGCCAGCAGCCCCCACAGGACACGGCGCAGCACCGGGGAGCTGTTTTTT. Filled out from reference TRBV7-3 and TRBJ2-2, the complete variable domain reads GAGVSQTPSNKVTEKGKYVELRCDPISGHTALYWYRQSLGQGPEFLIYFQGTGAADDSGLPNDRFFAVRPEGSVSTLKIQRTERGDSAVYLCASSPHRTRRSTGELFFGEGSRLTVL.

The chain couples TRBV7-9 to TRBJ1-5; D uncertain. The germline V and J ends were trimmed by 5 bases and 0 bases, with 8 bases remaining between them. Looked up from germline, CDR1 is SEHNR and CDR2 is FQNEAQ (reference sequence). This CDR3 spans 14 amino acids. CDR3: CASSPGYSNQPQHF. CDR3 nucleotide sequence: TGTGCCAGCAGCCCAGGATATAGCAATCAGCCCCAGCATTTT. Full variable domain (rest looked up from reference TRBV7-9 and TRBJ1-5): DTGVSQNPRHKITKRGQNVTFRCDPISEHNRLYWYRQTLGQGPEFLTYFQNEAQLEKSRLLSDRFSAERPKGSFSTLEIQRTEQGDSAMYLCASSPGYSNQPQHFGDGTRLSIL.

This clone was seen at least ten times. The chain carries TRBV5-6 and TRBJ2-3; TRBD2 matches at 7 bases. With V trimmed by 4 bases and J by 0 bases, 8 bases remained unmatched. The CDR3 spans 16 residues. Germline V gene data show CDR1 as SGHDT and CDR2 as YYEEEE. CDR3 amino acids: CASSMALAASTDTQYF. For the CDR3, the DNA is TGTGCCAGCAGCATGGCGCTAGCGGCAAGCACAGATACGCAGTATTTT.

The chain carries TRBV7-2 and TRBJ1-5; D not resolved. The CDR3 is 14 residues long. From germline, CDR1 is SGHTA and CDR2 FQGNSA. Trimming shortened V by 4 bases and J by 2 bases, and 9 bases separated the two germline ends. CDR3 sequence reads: CASSSDGGNQPQHF. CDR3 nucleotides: TGTGCCAGCAGCTCGGACGGGGGCAATCAGCCCCAGCATTTT.

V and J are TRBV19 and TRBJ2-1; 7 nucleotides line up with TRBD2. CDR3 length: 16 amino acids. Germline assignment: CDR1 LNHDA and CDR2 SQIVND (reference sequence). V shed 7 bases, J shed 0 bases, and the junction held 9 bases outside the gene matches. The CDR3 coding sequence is TGTGCCAGTACCCCTGTGGGCGGGAGCTCCTACAATGAGCAGTTCTTC. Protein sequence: CASTPVGGSSYNEQFF.

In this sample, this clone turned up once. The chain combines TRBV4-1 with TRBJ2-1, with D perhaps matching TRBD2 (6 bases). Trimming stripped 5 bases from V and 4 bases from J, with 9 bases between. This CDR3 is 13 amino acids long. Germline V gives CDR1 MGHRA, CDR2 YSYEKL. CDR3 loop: CASSVGTYNEQFF. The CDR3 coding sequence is TGCGCCAGCAGCGTCGGGACTTACAATGAGCAGTTCTTC.

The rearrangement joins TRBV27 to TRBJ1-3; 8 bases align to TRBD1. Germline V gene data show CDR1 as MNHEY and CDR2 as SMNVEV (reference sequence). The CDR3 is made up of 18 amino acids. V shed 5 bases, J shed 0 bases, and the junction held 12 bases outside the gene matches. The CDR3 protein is CASSMGQDSISSGNTIYF. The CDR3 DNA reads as TGTGCCAGCAGTATGGGACAGGATTCCATCAGCTCTGGAAACACCATATATTTT.

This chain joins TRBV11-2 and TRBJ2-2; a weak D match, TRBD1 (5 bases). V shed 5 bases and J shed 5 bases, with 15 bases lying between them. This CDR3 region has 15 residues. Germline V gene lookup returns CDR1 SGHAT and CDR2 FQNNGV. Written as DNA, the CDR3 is TGTGCCAGCAGCGGCCTACGACAGACTACCGGGGAGCTGTTTTTT. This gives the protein CASSGLRQTTGELFF.

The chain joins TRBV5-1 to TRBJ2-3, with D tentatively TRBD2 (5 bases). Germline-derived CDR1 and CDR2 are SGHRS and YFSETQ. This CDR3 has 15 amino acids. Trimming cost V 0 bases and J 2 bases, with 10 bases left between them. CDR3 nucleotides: TGCGCCAGCAGCTTGGTAAACGGGGTCACAGATACGCAGTATTTT. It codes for CASSLVNGVTDTQYF.